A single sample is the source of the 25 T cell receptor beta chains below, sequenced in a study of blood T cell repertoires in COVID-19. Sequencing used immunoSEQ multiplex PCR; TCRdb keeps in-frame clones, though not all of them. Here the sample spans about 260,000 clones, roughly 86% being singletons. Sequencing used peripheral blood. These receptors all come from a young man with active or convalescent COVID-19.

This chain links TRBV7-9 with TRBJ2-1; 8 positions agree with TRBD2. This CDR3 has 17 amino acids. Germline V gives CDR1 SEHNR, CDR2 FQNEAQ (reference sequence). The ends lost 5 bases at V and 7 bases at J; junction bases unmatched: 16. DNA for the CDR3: TGTGCCAGCAGCCCACCCTCGGGCGGGGGGCCGAGGAATGAGCAGTTCTTC. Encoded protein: CASSPPSGGGPRNEQFF.

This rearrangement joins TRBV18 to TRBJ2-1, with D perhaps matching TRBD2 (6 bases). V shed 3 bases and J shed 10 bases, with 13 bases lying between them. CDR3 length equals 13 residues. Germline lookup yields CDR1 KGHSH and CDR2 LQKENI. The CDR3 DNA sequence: TGTGCCAGCTCACCCGATCGGGGGAGGGAGCAGTTCTTC. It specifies CASSPDRGREQFF.

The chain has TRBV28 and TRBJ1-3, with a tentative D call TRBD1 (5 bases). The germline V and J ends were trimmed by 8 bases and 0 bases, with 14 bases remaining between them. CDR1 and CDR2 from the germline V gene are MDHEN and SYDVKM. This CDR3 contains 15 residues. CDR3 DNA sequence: TGTGCCAGCGGACAAAGACAAGGCTCTGGAAACACCATATATTTT. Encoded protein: CASGQRQGSGNTIYF.

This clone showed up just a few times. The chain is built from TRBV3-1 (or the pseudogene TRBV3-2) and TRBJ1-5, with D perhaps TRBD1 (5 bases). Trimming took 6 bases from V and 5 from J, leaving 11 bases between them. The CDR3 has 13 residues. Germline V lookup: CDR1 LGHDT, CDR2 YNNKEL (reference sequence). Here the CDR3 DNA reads TGTGCCAGCAGTCAGGGAGGCCATCAGCCCCAGCATTTT. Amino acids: CASSQGGHQPQHF.

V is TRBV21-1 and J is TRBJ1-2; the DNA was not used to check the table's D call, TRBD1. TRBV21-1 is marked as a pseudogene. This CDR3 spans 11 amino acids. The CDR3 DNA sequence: TGTGCCAGCAGCGACAGGGAAAGGGGCACCTTC. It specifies CASSDRERGTF.

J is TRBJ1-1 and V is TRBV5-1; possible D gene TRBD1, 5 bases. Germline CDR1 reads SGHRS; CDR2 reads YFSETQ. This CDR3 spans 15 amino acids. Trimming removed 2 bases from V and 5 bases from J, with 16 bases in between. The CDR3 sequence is CASSFTPSGETEAFF. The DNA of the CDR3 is TGCGCCAGCAGCTTTACCCCTTCGGGGGAAACTGAAGCTTTCTTT.

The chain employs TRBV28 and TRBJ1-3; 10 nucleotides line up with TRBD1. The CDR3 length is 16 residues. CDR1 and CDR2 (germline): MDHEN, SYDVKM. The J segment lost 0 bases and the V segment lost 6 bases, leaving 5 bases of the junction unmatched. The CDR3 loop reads CASRQTGGLSGNTIYF. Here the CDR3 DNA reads TGTGCCAGCAGACAGACAGGGGGCCTCTCTGGAAACACCATATATTTT.

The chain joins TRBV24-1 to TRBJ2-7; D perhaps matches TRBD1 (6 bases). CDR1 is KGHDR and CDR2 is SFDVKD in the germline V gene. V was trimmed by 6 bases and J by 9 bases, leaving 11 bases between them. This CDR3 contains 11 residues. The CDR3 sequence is CATSKQGVQYF. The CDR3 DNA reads TGTGCCACCAGTAAACAGGGCGTGCAGTACTTC.

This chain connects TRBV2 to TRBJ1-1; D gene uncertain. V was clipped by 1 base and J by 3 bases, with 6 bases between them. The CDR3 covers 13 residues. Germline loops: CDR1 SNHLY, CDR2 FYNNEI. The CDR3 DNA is TGTGCCAGCAGTGAAGACAGTTACACTGAAGCTTTCTTT. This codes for CASSEDSYTEAFF.

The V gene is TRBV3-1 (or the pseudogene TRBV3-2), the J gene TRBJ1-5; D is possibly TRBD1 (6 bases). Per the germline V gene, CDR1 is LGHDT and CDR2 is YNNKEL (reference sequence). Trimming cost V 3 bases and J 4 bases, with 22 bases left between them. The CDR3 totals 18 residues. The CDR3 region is CASSHSGNRVSRNQPQHF. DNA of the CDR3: TGTGCCAGCAGCCATTCGGGAAACAGGGTGTCCCGGAATCAGCCCCAGCATTTT.

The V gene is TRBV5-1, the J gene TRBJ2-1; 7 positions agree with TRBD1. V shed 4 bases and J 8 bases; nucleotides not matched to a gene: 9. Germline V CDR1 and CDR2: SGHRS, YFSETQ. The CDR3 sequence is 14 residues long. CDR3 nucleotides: TGCGCCAGCAGCCCGGACGGCGACAGGGATGAGCAGTTCTTC. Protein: CASSPDGDRDEQFF.

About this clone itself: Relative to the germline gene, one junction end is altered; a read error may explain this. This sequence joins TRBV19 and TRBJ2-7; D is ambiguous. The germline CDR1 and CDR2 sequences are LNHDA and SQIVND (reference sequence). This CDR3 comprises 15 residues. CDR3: CASSPYPLVAYAQYF. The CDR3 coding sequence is TGTGCCAGTAGTCCCTACCCCCTAGTGGCTTACGCGCAGTACTTC.

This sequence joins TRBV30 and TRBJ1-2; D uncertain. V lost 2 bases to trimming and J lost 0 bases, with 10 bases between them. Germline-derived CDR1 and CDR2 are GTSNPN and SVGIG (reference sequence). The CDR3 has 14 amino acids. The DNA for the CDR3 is TGTGCCTGGAGTAAGTCAGTATCTAACTATGGCTACACCTTC. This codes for CAWSKSVSNYGYTF. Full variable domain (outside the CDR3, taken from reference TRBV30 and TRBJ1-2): SQTIHQWPATLVQPVGSPLSLECTVEGTSNPNLYWYRQAAGRGLQLLFYSVGIGQISSEVPQNLSASRPQDRQFILSSKKLLLSDSGFYLCAWSKSVSNYGYTFGSGTRLTVV.

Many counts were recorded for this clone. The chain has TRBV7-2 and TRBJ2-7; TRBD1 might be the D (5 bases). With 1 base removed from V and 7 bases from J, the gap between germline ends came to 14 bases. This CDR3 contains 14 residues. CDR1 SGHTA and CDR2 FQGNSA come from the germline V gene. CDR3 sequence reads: CASSLGVQVKEQYF. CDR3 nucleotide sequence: TGTGCCAGCAGCTTAGGGGTACAGGTAAAGGAGCAGTACTTC. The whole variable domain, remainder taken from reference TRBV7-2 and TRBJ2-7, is GAGVSQSPSNKVTEKGKDVELRCDPISGHTALYWYRQSLGQGLEFLIYFQGNSAPDKSGLPSDRFSAERTGGSVSTLTIQRTQQEDSAVYLCASSLGVQVKEQYFGPGTRLTVT.

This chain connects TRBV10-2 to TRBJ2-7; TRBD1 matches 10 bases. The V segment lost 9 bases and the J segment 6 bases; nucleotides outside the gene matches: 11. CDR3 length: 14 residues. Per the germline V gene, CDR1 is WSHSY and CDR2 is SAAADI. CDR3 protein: CASKLDRGFTEQYF. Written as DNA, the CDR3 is TGCGCCAGTAAACTGGACAGGGGGTTTACCGAGCAGTACTTC.

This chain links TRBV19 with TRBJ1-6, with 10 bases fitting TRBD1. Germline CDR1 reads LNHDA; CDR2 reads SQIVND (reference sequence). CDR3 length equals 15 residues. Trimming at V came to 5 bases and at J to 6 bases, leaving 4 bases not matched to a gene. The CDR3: CASSLGQGGNSPLHF. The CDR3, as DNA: TGTGCCAGTAGTCTCGGACAGGGGGGTAATTCACCCCTCCACTTT.

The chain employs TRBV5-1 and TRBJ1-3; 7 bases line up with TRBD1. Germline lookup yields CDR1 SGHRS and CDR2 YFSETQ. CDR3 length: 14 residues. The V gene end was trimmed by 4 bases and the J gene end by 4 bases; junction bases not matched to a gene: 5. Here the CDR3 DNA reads TGCGCCAGCAGCCTGACAGGGCCCGGAAACACCATATATTTT. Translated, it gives CASSLTGPGNTIYF.

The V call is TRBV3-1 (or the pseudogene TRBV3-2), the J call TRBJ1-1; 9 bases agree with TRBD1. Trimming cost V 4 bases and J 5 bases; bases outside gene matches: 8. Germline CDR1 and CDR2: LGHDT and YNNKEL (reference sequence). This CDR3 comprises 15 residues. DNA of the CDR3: TGTGCCAGCAGCCCAGCACAGGGGGCGAGGACTGAAGCTTTCTTT. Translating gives CASSPAQGARTEAFF.

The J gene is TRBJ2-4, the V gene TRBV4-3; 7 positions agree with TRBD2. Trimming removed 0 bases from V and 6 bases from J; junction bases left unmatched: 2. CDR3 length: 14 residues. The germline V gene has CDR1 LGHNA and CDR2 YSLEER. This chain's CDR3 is CASSQDGGRNIQYF. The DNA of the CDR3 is TGCGCCAGCAGCCAAGATGGCGGGAGAAACATTCAGTACTTC.

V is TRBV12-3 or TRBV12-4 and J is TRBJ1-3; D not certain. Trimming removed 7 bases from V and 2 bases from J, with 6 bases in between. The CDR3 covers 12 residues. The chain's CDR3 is CASTRTGNTIYF. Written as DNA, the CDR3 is TGTGCCAGCACGCGAACTGGAAACACCATATATTTT.

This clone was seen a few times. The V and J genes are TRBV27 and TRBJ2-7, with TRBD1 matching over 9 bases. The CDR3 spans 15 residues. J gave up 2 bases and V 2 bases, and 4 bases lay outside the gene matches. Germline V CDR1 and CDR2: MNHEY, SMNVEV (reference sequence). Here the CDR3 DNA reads TGTGCCAGCAGTTTAAACAGGGGGCGACCCTACGAGCAGTACTTC. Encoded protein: CASSLNRGRPYEQYF.

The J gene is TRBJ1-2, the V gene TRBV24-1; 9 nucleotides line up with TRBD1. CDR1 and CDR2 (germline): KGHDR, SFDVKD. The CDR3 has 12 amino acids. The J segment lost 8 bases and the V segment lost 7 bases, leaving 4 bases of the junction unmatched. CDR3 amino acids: CATSRDRVGYTF. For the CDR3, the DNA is TGTGCCACCAGCCGGGACAGGGTCGGCTACACCTTC.

The CDR3 protein is CAVQRSYEQYF. The CDR3 DNA is TGTGCCGTCCAGCGTTCCTACGAGCAGTACTTC. The chain is built from TRBV30 and TRBJ2-7, with D unresolved. CDR1 GTSNPN and CDR2 SVGIG come from the germline V gene (reference sequence). V lost 8 bases and J 1 base, leaving 9 bases between the germline ends. This CDR3 is 11 amino acids long.

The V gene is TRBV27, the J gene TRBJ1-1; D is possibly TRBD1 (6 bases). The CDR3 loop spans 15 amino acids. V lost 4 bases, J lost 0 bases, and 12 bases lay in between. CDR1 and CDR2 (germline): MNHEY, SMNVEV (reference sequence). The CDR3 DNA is TGTGCCAGCAGTTCCTCAGGACAGCTGAACACTGAAGCTTTCTTT. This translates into CASSSSGQLNTEAFF.

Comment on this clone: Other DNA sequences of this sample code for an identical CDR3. CDR3 sequence reads: CAISPGTGGNTIYF. CDR3 bases: TGTGCCATCAGTCCCGGGACAGGAGGAAACACCATATATTTT. This chain uses TRBV10-3 with TRBJ1-3, with TRBD1 matching over 8 bases. CDR1 and CDR2 (germline): ENHRY, SYGVKD. V lost 5 bases to trimming and J lost 4 bases; unmatched junction nucleotides: 4. This CDR3 is built from 14 residues.